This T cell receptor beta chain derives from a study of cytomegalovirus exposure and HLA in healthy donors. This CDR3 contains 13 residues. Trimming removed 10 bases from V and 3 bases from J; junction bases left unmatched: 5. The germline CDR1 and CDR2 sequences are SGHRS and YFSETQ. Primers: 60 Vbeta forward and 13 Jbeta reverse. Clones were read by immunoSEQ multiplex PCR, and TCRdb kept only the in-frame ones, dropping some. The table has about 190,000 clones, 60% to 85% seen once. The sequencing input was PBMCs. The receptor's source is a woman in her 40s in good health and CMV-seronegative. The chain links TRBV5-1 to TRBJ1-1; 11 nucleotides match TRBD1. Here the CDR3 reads CASKGQGDTEAFF. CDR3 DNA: TGCGCCTCTAAGGGACAGGGGGACACTGAAGCTTTCTTT.